Described below is a single T cell receptor (beta chain) sequence and its context. Antigen specificity is unknown. This sample was included in a study of cytomegalovirus exposure and HLA in healthy donors. Study observations and caveats: The authors later found most CMV-associated TCR beta chains appeared HLA-restricted. Earlier analysis yielded a pattern in which most TCR beta V segments were productive about 87% or about 30% of the time. As a later analysis showed, a missense DCLRE1C variant was linked to trimming of TCR beta V- and J-genes.

The PCR used 60 Vbeta and 13 Jbeta primers. Per the authors' pipeline: A later analysis counted 65 million to 95 million unique TCR beta chains, around 10 million shared. Method: immunoSEQ multiplex PCR; TCRdb's copy keeps in-frame clones and lacks some. V and J calls and clone size are copied from that table; D and trimming were computed from the DNA. The repertoire holds 150,000 to 200,000 clones, with 80% as singletons. Losses at the gene ends were 1 base for V and 7 bases for J; bases not matched to a gene: 10. The CDR3 is 16 residues long. Looked up from germline, CDR1 is MRHNA and CDR2 is SNTAGT.

The TCR sequence derives from a man between 25 and 39 years old in good health and CMV-seropositive. What was sequenced was PBMCs. V usage is TRBV6-4 and J usage is TRBJ2-1, with 7 bases lining up with TRBD1. The CDR3 protein is CASSDWAGGSANEQFF. The CDR3 DNA is TGTGCCAGCAGTGACTGGGCAGGGGGTAGTGCTAATGAGCAGTTCTTC.